The present TCR beta chain was sequenced within a study of T cell responses to AZD1222 COVID-19 vaccine. Study-wide findings and caveats: Researchers took repertoire samples only after the peak T cell response had come. A mostly white British donor set with more females was recruited, and clonal diversity was possibly underestimated. Across spike, vaccine-associated CD4 TCRs were found, dominant at 160-218 and 743-854. The reported proportion of spike-specific TCRs targeting unmutated variant regions was nearly half.

Assay used: immunoSEQ multiplex PCR; TCRdb lists only in-frame clones, some missing. Here the sample spans 130,000 to 150,000 clones, approximately 93% being singletons. Remarks on this clone: Antigen unknown.

The material was peripheral blood, obtained after recovery from COVID-19. This receptor was obtained from an adult who had recovered from COVID-19.

In DNA form, the CDR3 reads TGTGCCAGCAGCCCCCGGACAGGAAGCTCCTACGAGCAGTACTTC. Its translation: CASSPRTGSSYEQYF. The rearrangement links TRBV7-9 to TRBJ2-7; TRBD1 matches at 7 bases. The CDR3 runs 15 residues. Per the germline V gene, CDR1 is SEHNR and CDR2 is FQNEAQ (reference sequence). With 5 bases clipped from V and 0 bases from J, the junction kept 7 bases outside the gene matches.